The clone carrying this T cell receptor beta chain was seen a few times. What it binds is not known. This record comes from a study of identical twins. The CDR3 runs 14 residues. Germline V gene lookup returns CDR1 SEHNR and CDR2 FQNEAQ (reference sequence). V gave up 0 bases and J gave up 2 bases, with 8 bases separating them. Findings and limits, study-wide: Low generation-probability sequences were in excess among twin-shared out-of-frame alpha sequences.

TCRdb reprocessed the 5' RACE reads with MiXCR, giving one entry per CDR3 protein. Counted here are 200,000 to 300,000 distinct CDR3 sequences, roughly 13% occurring once; the ten biggest clones make up 4% to 5%. The sample was also linked to a second study, of yellow fever vaccine responses in identical twins.

V is TRBV7-9 and J is TRBJ2-7; D gene unclear. Sequencing used memory (CD45RO+) T cells sorted from blood. The TCR sequence derives from a woman between 18 and 30 years old in good health. In DNA, the CDR3 is TGTGCCAGCAGCTTAGCGCAACGGGCCTACGAGCAGTACTTC. Its translation is CASSLAQRAYEQYF.